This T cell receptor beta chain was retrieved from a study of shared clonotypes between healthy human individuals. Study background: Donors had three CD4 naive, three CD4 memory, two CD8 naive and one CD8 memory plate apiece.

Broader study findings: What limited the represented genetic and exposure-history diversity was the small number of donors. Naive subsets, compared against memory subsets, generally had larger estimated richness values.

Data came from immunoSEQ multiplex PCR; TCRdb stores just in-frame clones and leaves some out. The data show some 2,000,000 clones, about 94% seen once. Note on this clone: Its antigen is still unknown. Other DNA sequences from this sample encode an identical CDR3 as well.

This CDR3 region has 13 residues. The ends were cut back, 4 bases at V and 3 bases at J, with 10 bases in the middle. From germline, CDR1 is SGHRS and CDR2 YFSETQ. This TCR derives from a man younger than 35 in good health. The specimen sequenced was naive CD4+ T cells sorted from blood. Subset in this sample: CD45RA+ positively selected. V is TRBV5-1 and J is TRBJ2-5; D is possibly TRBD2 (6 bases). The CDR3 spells CASSRLAEETQYF. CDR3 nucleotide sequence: TGCGCCAGCAGCAGGTTAGCGGAAGAGACCCAGTACTTC.